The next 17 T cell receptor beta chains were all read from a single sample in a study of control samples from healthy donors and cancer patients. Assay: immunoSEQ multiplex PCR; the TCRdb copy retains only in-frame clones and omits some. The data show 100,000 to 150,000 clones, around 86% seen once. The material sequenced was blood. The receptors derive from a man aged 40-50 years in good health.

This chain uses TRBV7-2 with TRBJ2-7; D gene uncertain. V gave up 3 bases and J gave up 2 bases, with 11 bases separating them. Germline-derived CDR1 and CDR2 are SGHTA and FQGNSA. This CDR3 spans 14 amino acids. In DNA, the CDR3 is TGTGCCAGCAGCTTGCTGTTTGGGGCCTACGAGCAGTACTTC. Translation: CASSLLFGAYEQYF.

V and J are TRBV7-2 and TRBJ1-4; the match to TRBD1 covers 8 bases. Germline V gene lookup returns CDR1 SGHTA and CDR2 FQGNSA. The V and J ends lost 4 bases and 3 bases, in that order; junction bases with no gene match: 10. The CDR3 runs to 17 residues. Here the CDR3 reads CASSSGRTGNANEKLFF. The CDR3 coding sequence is TGTGCCAGCAGCTCGGGAAGGACAGGGAACGCTAATGAAAAACTGTTTTTT.

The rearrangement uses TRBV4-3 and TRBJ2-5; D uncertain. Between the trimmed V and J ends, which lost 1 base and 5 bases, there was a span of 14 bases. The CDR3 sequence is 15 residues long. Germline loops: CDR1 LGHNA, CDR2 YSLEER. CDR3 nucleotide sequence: TGCGCCAGCAGCCAAGGCGGAGCCTTAGGGGAGACCCAGTACTTC. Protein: CASSQGGALGETQYF.

CDR3 protein: CATSGYRGGNYGYTF. CDR3 in DNA: TGTGCCACCAGTGGATACAGGGGGGGTAACTATGGCTACACCTTC. The chain uses TRBV24-1 and TRBJ1-2, with 8 nucleotides matching TRBD1. CDR1 and CDR2 (germline): KGHDR, SFDVKD. V dropped 5 bases and J dropped 1; count of bases not matched to a gene: 5. CDR3 length equals 15 residues.

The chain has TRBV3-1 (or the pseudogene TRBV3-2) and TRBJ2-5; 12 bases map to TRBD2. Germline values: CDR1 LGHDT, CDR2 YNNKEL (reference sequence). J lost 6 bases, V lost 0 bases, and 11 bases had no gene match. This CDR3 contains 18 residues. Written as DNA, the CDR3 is TGTGCCAGCAGCCAAGAAAGGGCTAGCGGGGGGGCTGTAAAGACCCAGTACTTC. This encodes CASSQERASGGAVKTQYF.

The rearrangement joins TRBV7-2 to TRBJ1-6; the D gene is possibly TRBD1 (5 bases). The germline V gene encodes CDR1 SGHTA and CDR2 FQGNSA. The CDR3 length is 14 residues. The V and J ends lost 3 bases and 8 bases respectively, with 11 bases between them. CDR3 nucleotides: TGTGCCAGCAGCTTGGGAAGGGGTCATTCACCCCTCCACTTT. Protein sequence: CASSLGRGHSPLHF.

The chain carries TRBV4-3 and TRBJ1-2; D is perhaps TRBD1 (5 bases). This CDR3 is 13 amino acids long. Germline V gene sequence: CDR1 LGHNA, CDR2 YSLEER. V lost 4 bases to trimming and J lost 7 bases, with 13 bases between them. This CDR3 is CASSPQRGSGYTF. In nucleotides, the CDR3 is TGCGCCAGCAGCCCTCAGCGGGGGAGTGGCTACACCTTC.

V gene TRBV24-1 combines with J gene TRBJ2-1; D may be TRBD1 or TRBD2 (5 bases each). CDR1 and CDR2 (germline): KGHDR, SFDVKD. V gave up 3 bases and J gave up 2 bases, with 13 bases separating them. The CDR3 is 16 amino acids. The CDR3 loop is CATSDPGTKTYNEQFF. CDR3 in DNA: TGTGCCACCAGTGATCCCGGGACCAAAACCTACAATGAGCAGTTCTTC.

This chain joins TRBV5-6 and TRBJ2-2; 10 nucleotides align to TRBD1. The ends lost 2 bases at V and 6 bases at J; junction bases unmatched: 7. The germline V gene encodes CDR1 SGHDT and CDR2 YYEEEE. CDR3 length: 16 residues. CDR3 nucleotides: TGTGCCAGCAGCTTTTACTCCGGGACAGGGGCCGGGGAGCTGTTTTTT. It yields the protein CASSFYSGTGAGELFF. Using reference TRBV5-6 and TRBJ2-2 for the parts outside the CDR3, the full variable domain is DAGVTQSPTHLIKTRGQQVTLRCSPKSGHDTVSWYQQALGQGPQFIFQYYEEEERQRGNFPDRFSGHQFPNYSSELNVNALLLGDSALYLCASSFYSGTGAGELFFGEGSRLTVL.

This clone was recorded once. The CDR3 loop reads CASSSRITEAFF. The CDR3 DNA follows: TGTGCCAGCAGCTCGCGGATCACTGAAGCTTTCTTT. The chain combines TRBV3-1 (or the pseudogene TRBV3-2) with TRBJ1-1; D uncertain. V shed 5 bases and J shed 4 bases, with 8 bases lying between them. The CDR3 runs to 12 residues. The germline V gene has CDR1 LGHDT and CDR2 YNNKEL (reference sequence).

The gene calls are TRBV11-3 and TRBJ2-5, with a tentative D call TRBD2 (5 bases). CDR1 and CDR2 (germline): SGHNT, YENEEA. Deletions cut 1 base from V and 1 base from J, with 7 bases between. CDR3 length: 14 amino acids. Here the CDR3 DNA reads TGTGCCAGCAGCTTAGGGACTTTCCAAGAGACCCAGTACTTC. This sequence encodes CASSLGTFQETQYF.

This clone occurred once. CDR3 bases: TGTGCCAGCGGCCGGGACAGGGGACACACTGAAGCTTTCTTT. This encodes CASGRDRGHTEAFF. The V call is TRBV18, the J call TRBJ1-1; 10 bases agree with TRBD1. Trimming removed 8 bases from V and 3 bases from J; junction bases left unmatched: 6. The CDR3 length is 14 residues. Germline CDR1 reads KGHSH; CDR2 reads LQKENI.

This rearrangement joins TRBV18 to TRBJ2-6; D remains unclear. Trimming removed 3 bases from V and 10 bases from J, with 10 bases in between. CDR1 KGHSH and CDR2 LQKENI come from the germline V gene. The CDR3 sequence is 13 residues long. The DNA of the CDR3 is TGTGCCAGCTCACCCCAAGGCCTGAACGTCCTGACTTTC. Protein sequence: CASSPQGLNVLTF.

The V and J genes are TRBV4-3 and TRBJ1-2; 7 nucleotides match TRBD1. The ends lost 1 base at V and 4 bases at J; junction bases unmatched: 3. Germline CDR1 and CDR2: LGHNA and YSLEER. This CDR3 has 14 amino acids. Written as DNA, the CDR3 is TGCGCCAGCAGCCAAGGACAGGGCGGCTATGGCTACACCTTC. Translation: CASSQGQGGYGYTF.

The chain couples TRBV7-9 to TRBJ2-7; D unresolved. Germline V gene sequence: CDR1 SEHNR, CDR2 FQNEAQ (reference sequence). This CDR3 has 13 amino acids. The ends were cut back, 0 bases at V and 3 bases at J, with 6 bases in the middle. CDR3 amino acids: CASSLAMFYEQYF. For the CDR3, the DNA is TGTGCCAGCAGCTTAGCGATGTTCTACGAGCAGTACTTC.

The CDR3 DNA reads as TGTGCCACCAGCAGAGAGCGGTACGGGGATTCACCCCTCCACTTT. This sequence encodes CATSRERYGDSPLHF. V usage is TRBV15 and J usage is TRBJ1-6, with no clear D. V dropped 0 bases and J dropped 8 bases, with 11 bases sitting between them. Germline CDR1 LNHNV, CDR2 YYDKDF (reference sequence). CDR3 length equals 15 residues.

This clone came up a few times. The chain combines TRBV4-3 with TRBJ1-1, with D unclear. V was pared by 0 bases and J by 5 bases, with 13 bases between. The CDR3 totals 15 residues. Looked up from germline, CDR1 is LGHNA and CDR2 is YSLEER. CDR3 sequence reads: CASSQDLYTGTEAFF. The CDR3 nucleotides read TGCGCCAGCAGCCAAGATCTCTACACGGGAACTGAAGCTTTCTTT.